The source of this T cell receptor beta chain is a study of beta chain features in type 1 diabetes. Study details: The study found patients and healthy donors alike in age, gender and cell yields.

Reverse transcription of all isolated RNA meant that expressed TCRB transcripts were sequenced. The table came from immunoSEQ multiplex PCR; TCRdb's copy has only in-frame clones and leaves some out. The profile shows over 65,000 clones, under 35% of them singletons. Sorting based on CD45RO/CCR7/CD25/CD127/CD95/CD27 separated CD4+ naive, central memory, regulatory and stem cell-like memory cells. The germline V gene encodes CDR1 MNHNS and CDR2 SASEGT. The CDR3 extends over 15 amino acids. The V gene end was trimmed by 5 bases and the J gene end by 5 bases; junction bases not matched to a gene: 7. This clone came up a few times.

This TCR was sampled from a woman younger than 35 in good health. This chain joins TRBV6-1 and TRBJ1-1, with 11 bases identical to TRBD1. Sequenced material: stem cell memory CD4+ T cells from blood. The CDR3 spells CASSTRDRGRTEAFF. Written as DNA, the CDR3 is TGTGCCAGCAGTACCCGGGACAGGGGGAGGACTGAAGCTTTCTTT.